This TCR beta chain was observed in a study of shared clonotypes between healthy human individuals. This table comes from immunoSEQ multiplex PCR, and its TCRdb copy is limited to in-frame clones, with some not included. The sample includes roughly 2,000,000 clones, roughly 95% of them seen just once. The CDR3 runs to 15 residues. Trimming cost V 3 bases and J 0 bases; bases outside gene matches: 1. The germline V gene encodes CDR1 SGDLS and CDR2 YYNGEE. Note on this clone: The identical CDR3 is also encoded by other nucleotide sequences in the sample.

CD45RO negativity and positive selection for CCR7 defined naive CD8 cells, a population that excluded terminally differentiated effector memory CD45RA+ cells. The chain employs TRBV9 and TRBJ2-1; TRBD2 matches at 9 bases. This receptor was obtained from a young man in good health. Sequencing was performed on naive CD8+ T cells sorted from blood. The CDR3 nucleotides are TGTGCCAGCAGCGCTAGCGGGATCTCCTACAATGAGCAGTTCTTC. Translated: CASSASGISYNEQFF.